The 27 T cell receptor beta chains reported below all come from one sample, sequenced in a study of human thymus T cells. The thymus tissue came from resections taken during corrective heart surgery. Sequenced by immunoSEQ multiplex PCR; TCRdb stores in-frame clones only, minus some. In the table there are roughly 130,000 clones, around 94% of which are singletons. The sequencing sample was made of thymus tissue. These receptors all come from a boy in the first two years of life with a congenital heart defect but otherwise immunologically healthy.

This rearrangement joins TRBV4-1 to TRBJ1-1; 8 nucleotides match TRBD1. The V gene's germline CDR1 is MGHRA and CDR2 YSYEKL. CDR3 length: 17 residues. The V segment lost 4 bases and the J segment 3 bases; nucleotides outside the gene matches: 13. The CDR3 DNA follows: TGCGCCAGCAGCCCGGGCCCAGGGGGCGCTTCAGACACTGAAGCTTTCTTT. Encoded protein: CASSPGPGGASDTEAFF.

The chain carries TRBV2 and TRBJ2-4; 9 nucleotides line up with TRBD1. V dropped 2 bases and J dropped 0; count of bases not matched to a gene: 5. Germline V gene data show CDR1 as SNHLY and CDR2 as FYNNEI. The CDR3 totals 17 residues. DNA of the CDR3: TGTGCCAGCAGTGAAAAGGGACAGGGATTAGCCAAAAACATTCAGTACTTC. As protein: CASSEKGQGLAKNIQYF.

V is TRBV5-4 and J is TRBJ2-1; 10 bases are a match to TRBD2. V was clipped by 4 bases and J by 3 bases; unmatched bases: 4. Looked up from germline, CDR1 is SGHNT and CDR2 is YYREEE (reference sequence). This CDR3 is built from 15 residues. This chain's CDR3 is CASSHGTSDYNEQFF. The CDR3 coding sequence is TGTGCCAGCAGCCACGGGACTAGCGACTACAATGAGCAGTTCTTC.

The V and J genes are TRBV19 and TRBJ2-1; TRBD2 agrees at 10 bases. CDR3 length: 19 amino acids. Germline V gene sequence: CDR1 LNHDA, CDR2 SQIVND (reference sequence). Trimming removed 1 base from V and 2 bases from J; junction bases left unmatched: 11. The CDR3 DNA follows: TGTGCCAGTAGTATAGTAACTAGCGGGGTTTACCTAACCTACAATGAGCAGTTCTTC. Amino acid sequence: CASSIVTSGVYLTYNEQFF.

The rearrangement uses TRBV7-2 and TRBJ2-1; 9 bases are shared with TRBD2. J lost 0 bases, V lost 1 base, and 7 bases had no gene match. Germline V gene lookup returns CDR1 SGHTA and CDR2 FQGNSA. The CDR3 spans 18 residues. CDR3 DNA sequence: TGTGCCAGCAGCTTAGAAAGACTAGCGGAGCTCTCCTACAATGAGCAGTTCTTC. The encoded protein is CASSLERLAELSYNEQFF. Based on the CDR3 plus reference TRBV7-2 and TRBJ2-1, the full variable domain is GAGVSQSPSNKVTEKGKDVELRCDPISGHTALYWYRQSLGQGLEFLIYFQGNSAPDKSGLPSDRFSAERTGGSVSTLTIQRTQQEDSAVYLCASSLERLAELSYNEQFFGPGTRLTVL.

The chain is built from TRBV7-9 and TRBJ2-7; no clear D gene. The V gene's germline CDR1 is SEHNR and CDR2 FQNEAQ (reference sequence). V dropped 2 bases and J dropped 7 bases, with 24 bases sitting between them. The CDR3 contains 17 residues. The CDR3 bases are TGTGCCAGCAGCTTACTCTCTACAAAAGCTCCTCTAGAAGAGCAGTACTTC. Translation gives CASSLLSTKAPLEEQYF.

The V call is TRBV2, the J call TRBJ2-7; 7 positions agree with TRBD1. V dropped 6 bases and J dropped 5; count of bases not matched to a gene: 10. CDR3 length: 14 amino acids. Germline V CDR1 and CDR2: SNHLY, FYNNEI. The CDR3 nucleotides are TGTGCCAGCAGCCCAATCGACAGGGTAAACGAGCAGTACTTC. Translation gives CASSPIDRVNEQYF.

The rearrangement links TRBV19 to TRBJ2-2; D may be TRBD2 (6 bases). V lost 2 bases and J lost 1, with 17 bases in between. Per germline, CDR1 LNHDA and CDR2 SQIVND (reference sequence). The CDR3 loop spans 18 amino acids. The CDR3 nucleotides read TGTGCCAGTAGTATAAAGTGGCGGGGACGTCAGAACACCGGGGAGCTGTTTTTT. Amino acids: CASSIKWRGRQNTGELFF.

This clone was detected once. The rearrangement uses TRBV21-1 and TRBJ2-3; the D call in the table, TRBD1, was not verified against the DNA. TRBV21-1 represents a pseudogene. The CDR3 loop spans 19 amino acids. The CDR3 DNA sequence: TGTGCCAGCAGCAAAGGGGAGGGGACAGGGAGTGAGGGCACAGATACGCAGTATTTT. It specifies CASSKGEGTGSEGTDTQYF.

V gene TRBV29-1 combines with J gene TRBJ1-1; the D gene is possibly TRBD1 (5 bases). Germline V gene lookup returns CDR1 SQVTM and CDR2 ANQGSEA. The CDR3 runs 14 residues. The V end was cut by 4 bases, the J end by 3 bases, with 15 bases between. The CDR3 sequence is CSVVLGPRDTEAFF. The CDR3 DNA reads as TGCAGCGTTGTACTGGGACCGCGGGACACTGAAGCTTTCTTT.

The gene calls are TRBV19 and TRBJ1-3; weak D call: TRBD1 (6 bases). The germline V gene has CDR1 LNHDA and CDR2 SQIVND (reference sequence). This CDR3 spans 20 amino acids. Between the trimmed V and J ends, which lost 5 bases and 0 bases, there was a span of 26 bases. CDR3 DNA sequence: TGTGCCAGTAGTCATTGGGGTCCGACAGGAATTATGGCCTCTGGAAACACCATATATTTT. Amino acids: CASSHWGPTGIMASGNTIYF.

The rearrangement links TRBV7-2 to TRBJ2-3; D tentatively fits TRBD1 or TRBD2 (5 bases each). The V end lost 5 bases, the J end lost 2 bases, and 17 bases lay between the germline ends. Germline V lookup: CDR1 SGHTA, CDR2 FQGNSA. This CDR3 region has 16 residues. The CDR3 sequence: CASSPDRDPSTDTQYF. The CDR3 region has the DNA TGTGCCAGCAGCCCCGACCGGGACCCCTCCACAGATACGCAGTATTTT.

V usage is TRBV6-5 and J usage is TRBJ1-2; 7 nucleotides align to TRBD1. V lost 4 bases, J lost 11 bases, and 4 bases stayed unmatched. The CDR3 totals 11 residues. Germline V gene sequence: CDR1 MNHEY, CDR2 SVGAGI. The CDR3 DNA reads TGTGCCAGCAGTTCCAAGGACAGGTACACCTTC. Encoded protein: CASSSKDRYTF.

The chain uses TRBV5-1 and TRBJ2-7; the D gene could be TRBD1 or TRBD2 (5 bases each). V was cut by 4 bases and J by 1 base, with 15 bases left in between. The CDR3 covers 15 residues. Germline V gene lookup returns CDR1 SGHRS and CDR2 YFSETQ. The chain's CDR3 is CASSSRDLGSYEQYF. DNA of the CDR3: TGCGCCAGCAGCAGCCGGGACCTCGGGTCCTACGAGCAGTACTTC.

This clone has just one count. V gene TRBV6-5 combines with J gene TRBJ1-5; tentative D call: TRBD1 (6 bases). The CDR3 loop spans 13 amino acids. CDR1 and CDR2 (germline): MNHEY, SVGAGI. Trimming removed 6 bases at V and 6 bases at J, with 12 bases between. This CDR3 reads CASRQGFGQPQHF. The DNA of the CDR3 is TGTGCCAGCAGACAGGGATTTGGTCAGCCCCAGCATTTT.

The CDR3 here is CASSQYRGGGDTQYF. The CDR3 region has the DNA TGTGCCAGCAGCCAGTACAGGGGTGGGGGAGATACGCAGTATTTT. The V gene is TRBV14, the J gene TRBJ2-3; TRBD1 agrees at 7 bases. This CDR3 comprises 15 residues. Germline V gene data show CDR1 as SGHDN and CDR2 as FVKESK. Germline trimming cut 3 bases from V and 5 bases from J; bases unmatched to any gene: 8.

This rearrangement joins TRBV6-6 to TRBJ2-7, with TRBD2 matching 14 bases. Looked up from germline, CDR1 is MNHNY and CDR2 is SVGAGI (reference sequence). V shed 6 bases, J shed 4 bases, and the junction held 5 bases outside the gene matches. This CDR3 region has 15 residues. The CDR3 sequence is CASSYGLAGGYEQYF. CDR3 nucleotide sequence: TGTGCCAGCAGCTACGGACTAGCGGGGGGTTACGAGCAGTACTTC.

The rearrangement uses TRBV4-1 and TRBJ2-5, with TRBD2 identical over 16 bases. V shed 0 bases, J shed 5 bases, and the junction held 9 bases outside the gene matches. CDR1 and CDR2 (germline): MGHRA, YSYEKL. The CDR3 covers 19 residues. The CDR3 here is CASSQDVGLAGGRLETQYF. The DNA of the CDR3 is TGCGCCAGCAGCCAAGATGTGGGACTAGCGGGGGGGCGGCTCGAGACCCAGTACTTC.

The CDR3, as DNA: TGTGCCAGCAGCCCTCTTACAGGGAGCACTGAAGCTTTCTTT. Translated, it gives CASSPLTGSTEAFF. The chain uses TRBV7-2 and TRBJ1-1; maybe TRBD1 (6 bases). The CDR3 runs 14 residues. Germline lookup yields CDR1 SGHTA and CDR2 FQGNSA. V lost 5 bases and J lost 4, with 14 bases in between.

The chain is built from TRBV2 and TRBJ2-5; 7 nucleotides line up with TRBD2. CDR1 and CDR2 from the germline V gene are SNHLY and FYNNEI. This CDR3 comprises 16 residues. Germline trimming cut 3 bases from V and 0 bases from J; bases unmatched to any gene: 7. CDR3 protein: CASSDLEAGDQETQYF. The CDR3 region has the DNA TGTGCCAGCAGTGACTTGGAGGCGGGAGACCAAGAGACCCAGTACTTC.

This chain connects TRBV28 to TRBJ2-7; TRBD2 agrees at 9 bases. CDR1 and CDR2 from the germline V gene are MDHEN and SYDVKM. V was pared by 7 bases and J by 0 bases, with 13 bases of the junction left unmatched. CDR3 length equals 17 residues. The CDR3 region has the DNA TGTGCCAGCACCCCAACCTGCGCGGGGGGGGCCTCCTACGAGCAGTACTTC. This encodes CASTPTCAGGASYEQYF.

The rearrangement links TRBV5-4 to TRBJ2-2; 14 bases align to TRBD2. Germline V gene sequence: CDR1 SGHNT, CDR2 YYREEE (reference sequence). J lost 5 bases, V lost 4 bases, and 13 bases had no gene match. The CDR3 has 19 residues. CDR3 nucleotides: TGTGCCAGCAGCCTGCAATCCGGGACTAGCGGGGGAAAGACCGGGGAGCTGTTTTTT. Encoded protein: CASSLQSGTSGGKTGELFF.

The chain recombines TRBV29-1 with TRBJ2-5; TRBD1 matches at 8 bases. Germline assignment: CDR1 SQVTM and CDR2 ANQGSEA. The CDR3 covers 12 residues. The V and J ends lost 7 bases and 6 bases, in that order; junction bases with no gene match: 7. Written as DNA, the CDR3 is TGCAGCGGAGGGACAGGCGGGCAGACCCAGTACTTC. This codes for CSGGTGGQTQYF.

CDR3 bases: TGTGCCAGCAGCCAAAAGTTGAACACTGAAGCTTTCTTT. Its protein product is CASSQKLNTEAFF. V gene TRBV7-6 combines with J gene TRBJ1-1; D call uncertain. The germline gives CDR1 SGHVS, CDR2 FNYEAQ. The CDR3 loop spans 13 amino acids. Trimming left V 5 bases short and J 0 bases short, with 7 bases between.

The V and J genes are TRBV28 and TRBJ2-1, with D perhaps TRBD1 (6 bases). Trimming left V 5 bases short and J 3 bases short, with 8 bases between. CDR1 is MDHEN and CDR2 is SYDVKM in the germline V gene. The length of the CDR3 is 13 residues. Here the CDR3 DNA reads TGTGCCAGCAGTCCGGACAGCTACAATGAGCAGTTCTTC. Protein: CASSPDSYNEQFF.

The chain recombines TRBV7-9 with TRBJ2-7, with 8 bases fitting TRBD1. V shed 8 bases, J shed 2 bases, and the junction held 5 bases outside the gene matches. There are 13 residues in the CDR3. The germline CDR1 and CDR2 sequences are SEHNR and FQNEAQ (reference sequence). CDR3 loop: CASGRDRPYEQYF. The CDR3 bases are TGTGCCAGCGGCCGGGACAGGCCCTACGAGCAGTACTTC.

This chain uses TRBV7-9 with TRBJ1-2; a possible D gene is TRBD1 (6 bases). The CDR3 has 15 residues. Trimming removed 5 bases at V and 4 bases at J, with 17 bases between. Germline lookup yields CDR1 SEHNR and CDR2 FQNEAQ (reference sequence). The CDR3 region has the DNA TGTGCCAGCAGCCTACCGGACAGTTTACTCTATGGCTACACCTTC. As protein: CASSLPDSLLYGYTF.